Below, 9 T cell receptor beta chains from the same sample are listed, as sequenced in a study of OX40 agonist ivuxolimab in advanced cancers. Assay used: immunoSEQ multiplex PCR; TCRdb lists only in-frame clones, some missing. Of about 53,000 clones in the sample, more than 70% were seen once. The source was CD4+ or CD8+ T cells sorted from blood, collected in a trial of the OX40 agonist ivuxolimab. These receptors originate from an adult with an advanced solid tumor such as melanoma, head and neck, liver or kidney cancer.

The rearrangement uses TRBV25-1 and TRBJ2-1, with 11 bases lining up with TRBD2. V lost 6 bases, J lost 4 bases, and 5 bases stayed unmatched. From germline, CDR1 is MGHDK and CDR2 SYGVNS. CDR3 length equals 15 residues. The CDR3: CASRPGTSGYNEQFF. The CDR3 region has the DNA TGTGCCAGCAGACCCGGGACTAGCGGATACAATGAGCAGTTCTTC.

This clone has just one count. This chain uses TRBV28 with TRBJ1-1; tentatively, D is TRBD1 (5 bases). The CDR3 is made up of 14 amino acids. V shed 2 bases and J shed 11 bases, with 18 bases lying between them. Germline V lookup: CDR1 MDHEN, CDR2 SYDVKM. Here the CDR3 DNA reads TGTGCCAGCAGTTTAAGGGCCGCAGGGAGGGATGCTTTCTTT. Protein: CASSLRAAGRDAFF.

The rearrangement joins TRBV7-2 to TRBJ1-4; D not certain. The CDR3 totals 14 residues. From germline, CDR1 is SGHTA and CDR2 FQGNSA. V was trimmed by 1 base and J by 11 bases, leaving 14 bases between them. The chain's CDR3 is CASSLEHNNGKLFF. CDR3 DNA: TGTGCCAGCAGCTTAGAACACAATAATGGGAAACTGTTTTTT. Variable domain in full (rest from reference TRBV7-2 and TRBJ1-4): GAGVSQSPSNKVTEKGKDVELRCDPISGHTALYWYRQSLGQGLEFLIYFQGNSAPDKSGLPSDRFSAERTGGSVSTLTIQRTQQEDSAVYLCASSLEHNNGKLFFGSGTQLSVL.

The chain joins TRBV28 to TRBJ1-5, with D perhaps matching TRBD1 (5 bases). Trimming removed 7 bases from V and 2 bases from J, with 15 bases in between. CDR1 and CDR2 from the germline V gene are MDHEN and SYDVKM. The CDR3 loop spans 15 amino acids. The CDR3 loop is CASITPGRGNQPQHF. CDR3 DNA: TGTGCCAGCATAACTCCAGGGAGGGGCAATCAGCCCCAGCATTTT. Full variable domain (rest looked up from reference TRBV28 and TRBJ1-5): DVKVTQSSRYLVKRTGEKVFLECVQDMDHENMFWYRQDPGLGLRLIYFSYDVKMKEKGDIPEGYSVSREKKERFSLILESASTNQTSMYLCASITPGRGNQPQHFGDGTRLSIL.

This clone was counted a few times. The rearrangement joins TRBV5-8 to TRBJ2-2; D unresolved. Germline V CDR1 and CDR2: SGHTS, YDEGEE. The CDR3 loop spans 15 amino acids. V was cut by 0 bases and J by 1 base, with 7 bases left in between. The CDR3 coding sequence is TGTGCCAGCAGCTTGGGACAACTGAACACCGGGGAGCTGTTTTTT. Translation: CASSLGQLNTGELFF. Based on the CDR3 plus reference TRBV5-8 and TRBJ2-2, the full variable domain is EAGVTQSPTHLIKTRGQQATLRCSPISGHTSVYWYQQALGLGLQFLLWYDEGEERNRGNFPPRFSGRQFPNYSSELNVNALELEDSALYLCASSLGQLNTGELFFGEGSRLTVL.

The rearrangement links TRBV18 to TRBJ2-7; possible D gene TRBD2, 5 bases. V was pared by 3 bases and J by 0 bases, with 15 bases between. This CDR3 comprises 16 residues. CDR1 and CDR2 from the germline V gene are KGHSH and LQKENI. The CDR3 sequence: CASSPGGFGSSYEQYF. The CDR3 DNA sequence: TGTGCCAGCTCACCGGGTGGGTTTGGGAGCTCCTACGAGCAGTACTTC.

The chain recombines TRBV6-1 with TRBJ1-2; D ambiguous. In germline, CDR1 is MNHNS, CDR2 SASEGT. The CDR3 runs 15 residues. Trimming cost V 1 base and J 7 bases, with 16 bases left between them. The CDR3 is CASSEGWIFGSGYTF. CDR3 coding DNA: TGTGCCAGCAGTGAAGGATGGATTTTTGGATCTGGCTACACCTTC.

The chain has TRBV5-4 and TRBJ1-3; unclear D gene. Per germline, CDR1 SGHNT and CDR2 YYREEE (reference sequence). V gave up 0 bases and J gave up 0 bases, with 1 base separating them. The CDR3 is made up of 13 amino acids. The CDR3 region has the DNA TGTGCCAGCAGCTTGGGCTCTGGAAACACCATATATTTT. Translated: CASSLGSGNTIYF.

This chain uses TRBV5-6 with TRBJ1-2; possible D gene TRBD1, 6 bases. The CDR3 runs 14 residues. The ends were cut back, 4 bases at V and 4 bases at J, with 14 bases in the middle. In germline, CDR1 is SGHDT, CDR2 YYEEEE. The CDR3 loop is CASSKIQGSYGYTF. For the CDR3, the DNA is TGTGCCAGCAGCAAAATACAGGGATCCTATGGCTACACCTTC.